The 5 T cell receptor beta chains presented below share a single source sample, sequenced in a study of T-cell reconstitution after alpha-beta-depleted transplantation in children. Unique molecular identifiers tagged the TCRbeta library. TCRdb analysed the PCR reads with MiXCR anew, one entry per CDR3 protein. This sample carries about 110,000 distinct CDR3 sequences, 9% to 12% of them seen once, and the ten largest clones take less than 45%. Sample: PBMCs, taken before TCRalphabeta/CD19-depleted stem cell transplant. The source of these receptors is a boy aged 2 to 10 with acute lymphoblastic leukemia, due to receive a stem cell transplant.

This clonotype was found many times. The rearrangement joins TRBV12-3 or TRBV12-4 to TRBJ2-1, with 8 nucleotides matching TRBD2. CDR3 length: 12 residues. Trimming at V came to 4 bases and at J to 12 bases, leaving 5 bases not matched to a gene. CDR3 protein: CASSSTGTRQFF. DNA for the CDR3: TGTGCCAGCAGTTCTACCGGGACTAGGCAGTTCTTC.

The chain employs TRBV5-1 and TRBJ2-7; TRBD1 matches 7 bases. Unmatched junction bases numbered 2, after V lost 3 bases and J lost 2 bases. The CDR3 is 13 residues long. Germline CDR1 is SGHRS and CDR2 is YFSETQ. CDR3 DNA sequence: TGCGCCAGCAGCTATGGACAGGCCTACGAGCAGTACTTC. Amino acid sequence: CASSYGQAYEQYF. Using reference TRBV5-1 and TRBJ2-7 for the parts outside the CDR3, the full variable domain is KAGVTQTPRYLIKTRGQQVTLSCSPISGHRSVSWYQQTPGQGLQFLFEYFSETQRNKGNFPGRFSGRQFSNSRSEMNVSTLELGDSALYLCASSYGQAYEQYFGPGTRLTVT.

This clonotype has only a few counts. The chain is built from TRBV5-1 and TRBJ2-3; TRBD1 or TRBD2 may be the D gene (5 bases each). The germline V and J ends were trimmed by 0 bases and 4 bases, with 9 bases remaining between them. The germline V gene encodes CDR1 SGHRS and CDR2 YFSETQ. The CDR3 runs to 14 residues. Here the CDR3 reads CASSLGGDPDTQYF. The CDR3 DNA reads TGCGCCAGCAGCTTGGGTGGGGACCCAGATACGCAGTATTTT.

This clonotype was seen at least ten times. This sequence joins TRBV19 and TRBJ2-5; tentative D call: TRBD2 (6 bases). Deletions cut 8 bases from V and 0 bases from J, with 16 bases between. The germline V gene has CDR1 LNHDA and CDR2 SQIVND (reference sequence). The CDR3 extends over 15 amino acids. The CDR3 is CASASAEGYQETQYF. The CDR3 DNA sequence: TGTGCCAGTGCCTCGGCGGAGGGGTACCAAGAGACCCAGTACTTC.

In this sample, this clonotype turned up many times. The J gene is TRBJ2-2, the V gene TRBV25-1; no clear D gene. Trimming removed 10 bases from V and 2 bases from J, with 11 bases in between. From germline, CDR1 is MGHDK and CDR2 SYGVNS. This CDR3 has 13 amino acids. The CDR3 reads CATKRANTGELFF. The CDR3, as DNA: TGTGCCACCAAAAGGGCTAACACCGGGGAGCTGTTTTTT.